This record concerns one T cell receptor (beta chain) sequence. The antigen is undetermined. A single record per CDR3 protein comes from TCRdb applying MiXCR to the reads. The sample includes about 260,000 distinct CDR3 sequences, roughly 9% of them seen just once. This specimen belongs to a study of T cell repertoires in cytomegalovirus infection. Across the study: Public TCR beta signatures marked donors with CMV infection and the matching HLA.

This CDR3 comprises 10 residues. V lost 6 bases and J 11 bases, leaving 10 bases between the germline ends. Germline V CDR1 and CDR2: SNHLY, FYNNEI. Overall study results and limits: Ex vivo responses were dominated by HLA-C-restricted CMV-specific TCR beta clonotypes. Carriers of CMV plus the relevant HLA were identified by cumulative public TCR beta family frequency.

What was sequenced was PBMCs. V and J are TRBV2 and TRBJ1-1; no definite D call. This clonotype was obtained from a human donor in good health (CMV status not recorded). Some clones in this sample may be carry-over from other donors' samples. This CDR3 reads CASSGLGAFF. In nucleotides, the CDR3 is TGTGCCAGCAGCGGCTTGGGGGCTTTCTTT.